This T cell receptor (beta chain) was obtained from a study of T cell responses to AZD1222 COVID-19 vaccine. Study-level points and caveats: Among those given AZD1222, only 6 or 7 were seropositive at baseline.

The germline gives CDR1 SGHRS, CDR2 YFSETQ. The CDR3 covers 12 residues. V was trimmed by 4 bases and J by 0 bases, leaving 5 bases between them. TCRdb's copy holds only in-frame clones and misses some; the assay was immunoSEQ multiplex PCR. The sample consists of about 100,000 clones, more than 70% of them appearing once. Concerning this clone itself: Its specificity is unknown.

The chain links TRBV5-1 to TRBJ2-7; D not resolved. The sequenced sample was peripheral blood, obtained on day 0 of AZD1222 vaccination. This clonotype was sampled from an adult in good health. The chain's CDR3 is CASSVDSYEQYF. In nucleotides, the CDR3 is TGCGCCAGCAGCGTAGACTCCTACGAGCAGTACTTC.